Listed below are T cell receptor beta chains from one sample, sequenced in a study of beta chain features in type 1 diabetes. The repertoire was sequenced with immunoSEQ multiplex PCR; TCRdb's copy has only in-frame clones and lacks some. The repertoire holds hundreds of thousands of clones, with over 13% as singletons. The sequenced material came from naive CD4+ T cells from blood. These receptors originate from a man between 18 and 35 years old with type 1 diabetes. CDR3s include the opening cysteine and the closing phenylalanine or tryptophan. Each record gives: D gene, clone size, V gene, J gene, CDR3 length, CDR3 protein, CDR3 DNA. The D gene is left open where the match is weak. The size entry is marked missing in some rows and otherwise reads once, few, many or a size class.

TRBD2	few	TRBV20-1	TRBJ2-5	11	CSFRSGGTQYF	TGCAGTTTTCGTAGCGGGGGGACCCAGTACTTC
TRBD1	.	TRBV9	TRBJ2-3	17	CASSVVFGQGITDTQYF	TGTGCCAGCAGCGTAGTATTCGGACAGGGAATCACAGATACGCAGTATTTT
.	few	TRBV28	TRBJ2-5	16	CASSSSRGSQVETQYF	TGTGCCAGCAGTTCATCCCGTGGGTCACAGGTTGAGACCCAGTACTTC
.	.	TRBV25-1	TRBJ2-3	14	CASSAVGHTDTQYF	TGTGCCAGCAGTGCTGTGGGGCACACAGATACGCAGTATTTT
.	few	TRBV6-5	TRBJ2-3	11	CASSLGDTQYF	TGTGCCAGCAGTCTGGGAGATACGCAGTATTTT
TRBD2	few	TRBV4-1	TRBJ2-1	16	CASSQDGTSLDNEQFF	TGCGCCAGCAGCCAAGATGGGACTAGCCTCGACAATGAGCAGTTCTTC
.	.	TRBV5-1	TRBJ2-3	14	CASSLGQVTDTQYF	TGCGCCAGCAGCTTGGGGCAGGTCACAGATACGCAGTATTTT
.	.	TRBV7-2	TRBJ1-3	16	CASSVAPGSSGNTIYF	TGTGCCAGCAGCGTCGCCCCCGGGAGCTCTGGAAACACCATATATTTT
TRBD2	.	TRBV5-1	TRBJ2-5	15	CASSLIGTIQETQYF	TGCGCCAGCAGCTTGATAGGGACTATTCAAGAGACCCAGTACTTC
TRBD1	few	TRBV5-1	TRBJ2-5	14	CASSSTGVIETQYF	TGCGCCAGCAGCTCAACAGGGGTGATTGAGACCCAGTACTTC
TRBD1	few	TRBV7-9	TRBJ2-7	11	CASSPGTGPLF	TGTGCCAGCAGCCCCGGGACAGGGCCACTTTTC
.	.	TRBV30	TRBJ2-2	16	CAWGPPTGWNTGELFF	TGTGCCTGGGGGCCCCCGACAGGATGGAACACCGGGGAGCTGTTTTTT
.	few	TRBV5-1	TRBJ1-1	14	CASSFYGGNTEAFF	TGCGCCAGCAGCTTCTACGGGGGGAACACTGAAGCTTTCTTT
.	.	TRBV5-1	TRBJ2-7	13	CASSLPGNDEQYF	TGCGCCAGCAGCTTGCCCGGGAACGACGAGCAGTACTTC
TRBD1	.	TRBV18	TRBJ1-3	17	CASSRTGINLSGNTIYF	TGTGCCAGCTCACGGACAGGAATCAACCTCTCTGGAAACACCATATATTTT
TRBD1	.	TRBV7-2	TRBJ2-7	14	CASSSRTGAHEQYF	TGTGCCAGCAGCTCGAGGACAGGGGCCCACGAGCAGTACTTC
.	.	TRBV29-1	TRBJ2-3	12	CSVGIRGDTQYF	TGCAGCGTCGGGATTAGGGGAGATACGCAGTATTTT
.	few	TRBV7-2	TRBJ2-7	15	CASSLGHGGTHEQYF	TGTGCCAGCAGCTTAGGTCATGGGGGTACCCACGAGCAGTACTTC
.	.	TRBV9	TRBJ2-6	15	CASSVFSSGANVLTF	TGTGCCAGCAGCGTATTTAGCTCTGGGGCCAACGTCCTGACTTTC
TRBD1	.	TRBV10-3	TRBJ2-3	14	CAIRKRGHTDTQYF	TGTGCCATCAGGAAAAGGGGGCACACAGATACGCAGTATTTT